This TCR beta chain was identified during a study of T cells in localized non-small cell lung cancer. The study's findings and limits: A median of approximately 50 clones ranked among the top 100 in tumor appeared in adjacent lung. A denser population of T cells in blood accompanied longer overall survival.

The CDR3 is 17 residues long. Germline CDR1 and CDR2: SGHVS and FNYEAQ. J gave up 4 bases and V 5 bases, and 14 bases lay outside the gene matches. This table comes from immunoSEQ multiplex PCR, and its TCRdb copy is limited to in-frame clones, with some not included. The table lists about 40,000 clones, over 80% of them singletons, with roughly 2.5% in the top ten. Turning to this clone: The target antigen is unknown.

The chain has TRBV7-6 and TRBJ1-2; 9 bases line up with TRBD1. The sequencing here drew on peripheral blood, taken before any cancer treatment. This clonotype originated in a woman aged 35-75 years with stage I lung adenocarcinoma. DNA for the CDR3: TGTGCCAGCAGCCCCCGGGACAGGGAGTATTTACCCTATGGCTACACCTTC. Protein product: CASSPRDREYLPYGYTF.